These T cell receptor beta chains were read from a single sample in a study of shared clonotypes between healthy human individuals. TCRdb keeps only in-frame clones here, not all; method: immunoSEQ multiplex PCR. Of about 2 million clones listed, just under 95% are singletons. What was sequenced was naive CD8+ T cells sorted from blood. Every receptor here comes from a man younger than 35 in good health. The CDR3 runs from the conserved cysteine through the conserved F or W. The D gene is left open where the match is weak. Clone size, where shown, is once, few, many, or a class for clones that have expanded.

size,J,D,V,DNA,CDR3
.,TRBJ2-1,TRBD2,TRBV7-2,TGTGCCAGCAGCTTAACTAGCGGGAGGTTAGATGAGCAGTTCTTC,CASSLTSGRLDEQFF
.,TRBJ2-7,TRBD2,TRBV5-6,TGTGCCAGCGGAGATGGGACTAGCGGTCGCTACGAGCAGTACTTC,CASGDGTSGRYEQYF
once,TRBJ1-1,.,TRBV5-4,TGTGCCAGCAGCTTGGAAGGGAGTAACACTGAAGCTTTCTTT,CASSLEGSNTEAFF
.,TRBJ1-2,.,TRBV5-4,TGTGCCAGCAGCTTGGTTCGAACTTCAGCGGGGCAGGTGGTCTATGGCTACACCTTC,CASSLVRTSAGQVVYGYTF
.,TRBJ2-2,.,TRBV19,TGTGCCAGTAGTATAGATTTCGAGGGCTCCAACACCGGGGAGCTGTTTTTT,CASSIDFEGSNTGELFF
.,TRBJ2-7,.,TRBV4-1,TGCGCCAGCAGCCATAAAGCTACGGGGTCGGGCTACGAGCAGTACTTC,CASSHKATGSGYEQYF
.,TRBJ1-5,.,TRBV28,TGTGCCAGCATCCCAGAGGGTCGGGGTCAGCCCCAGCATTTT,CASIPEGRGQPQHF
.,TRBJ2-2,.,TRBV28,TGTGCCAGCAGTTTCGCAGGGTGGGCCGGGGAGCTGTTTTTT,CASSFAGWAGELFF
.,TRBJ2-3,TRBD2,TRBV29-1,TGCAGCGTTGAAGGACTAGCGGGAGTCCAAGATACGCAGTATTTT,CSVEGLAGVQDTQYF
.,TRBJ1-6,.,TRBV28,TGTGCCAGCAGTTGGGGCCTCGGGGGACACGGGTACTCCTATAATTCACCCCTCCACTTT,CASSWGLGGHGYSYNSPLHF
.,TRBJ1-5,TRBD1,TRBV13,TGTGCCAGCAGCTTGGAGGGGGCAGATCAGCCCCAGCATTTT,CASSLEGADQPQHF
.,TRBJ2-3,TRBD2,TRBV7-2,TGTGCCAGCAGCTTTAATCTGGCGGGAGGGCCATTAGATACGCAGTATTTT,CASSFNLAGGPLDTQYF
.,TRBJ1-4,TRBD1,TRBV2,TGTGCCAGCAGTGAGTCGGGACAGGATTCAACTAATGAAAAACTGTTTTTT,CASSESGQDSTNEKLFF
.,TRBJ2-1,.,TRBV7-9,TGTGCCAGCAGCACCCATTTTACGGGACCCATCAATGAGCAGTTCTTC,CASSTHFTGPINEQFF
once,TRBJ2-1,TRBD2,TRBV6-5,TGTGCCAGCAGACACCTAGCGGACCAACCCAATGAGCAGTTCTTC,CASRHLADQPNEQFF
.,TRBJ1-3,.,TRBV6-5,TGTGCCAGCAGTTACTCCCAGGGAAACACCATATATTTT,CASSYSQGNTIYF
.,TRBJ2-7,.,TRBV28,TGTGCCAGCAGTTTCAGGCTTCTAGACGAGCAGTACTTC,CASSFRLLDEQYF
.,TRBJ2-7,TRBD2,TRBV15,TGTGCCACCAGCAGCACGGGACTAGCAAACGAGCAGTACTTC,CATSSTGLANEQYF
.,TRBJ2-6,TRBD1,TRBV27,TGTGCCAGCAGTTCCTGGACAGGGCTTAGCTCTGGGGCCAACGTCCTGACTTTC,CASSSWTGLSSGANVLTF
.,TRBJ2-1,.,TRBV5-1,TGCGCCAGCAGCTTGGAATTAGGATCCTACAATGAGCAGTTCTTC,CASSLELGSYNEQFF
.,TRBJ1-3,.,TRBV6-6,TGTGCCAGCAGTTACTCCGGCGGTGGAAACACCATATATTTT,CASSYSGGGNTIYF
.,TRBJ1-1,.,TRBV5-6,TGTGCCAGCAGCCACGGTGGGGGTTGGTACACTGAAGCTTTCTTT,CASSHGGGWYTEAFF
.,TRBJ2-7,.,TRBV10-3,TGTGCCATCAGCCCTAGCGATAGCTCCTACGAGCAGTACTTC,CAISPSDSSYEQYF
.,TRBJ2-1,TRBD2,TRBV27,TGTGCCAGCAGTCCACCCACTAGCGGGGGGTGGGATGAGCAGTTCTTC,CASSPPTSGGWDEQFF
.,TRBJ1-2,.,TRBV4-1,TGCGCCAGCAGCCAAGTGGTAATGGGAAACTATGGCTACACCTTC,CASSQVVMGNYGYTF
once,TRBJ2-1,TRBD2,TRBV11-2,TGTGCCAGCAGCTTAGAATTCCGAACGGGAGGCCGCGGCAATGAGCAGTTCTTC,CASSLEFRTGGRGNEQFF
.,TRBJ2-2,.,TRBV6-5,TGTGCCAGCAGTCCCTTCGAGGGGGAGGGCGGGGAGCTGTTTTTT,CASSPFEGEGGELFF
.,TRBJ2-1,TRBD2,TRBV29-1,TGCGGCGTCTTGGCGGGAGGCAATGAGCAGTTCTTC,CGVLAGGNEQFF
.,TRBJ2-7,.,TRBV9,TGTGCCAGCAGCGTAACGGACTACTCCTACGAGCAGTACTTC,CASSVTDYSYEQYF
.,TRBJ2-7,.,TRBV5-6,TGTGCCAGCAGCGTGATCCCCCACGAGCAGTACTTC,CASSVIPHEQYF
.,TRBJ1-1,.,TRBV7-9,TGTGCCAGCAGTTCCGGGACGGTGGGGACTGAAGCTTTCTTT,CASSSGTVGTEAFF
.,TRBJ1-3,.,TRBV9,TGTGCCAGCAGCGGAACCGGGACCTCTGGAAACACCATATATTTT,CASSGTGTSGNTIYF
few,TRBJ1-2,.,TRBV25-1,TGTGCCAGCAGTGAATGGGGCAGGGGCTACACCTTC,CASSEWGRGYTF
.,TRBJ2-2,.,TRBV9,TGTGCCAGCAGCCCTCAGCACTCGAACACCGGGGAGCTGTTTTTT,CASSPQHSNTGELFF
.,TRBJ2-1,.,TRBV5-6,TGTGCCAGCAGCGTCGGACACTACAATGAGCAGTTCTTC,CASSVGHYNEQFF
.,TRBJ2-7,.,TRBV7-2,TGTGCCAGCAGCTTAGCGACAGGTAGTAGCTACGAGCAGTACTTC,CASSLATGSSYEQYF
once,TRBJ2-2,.,TRBV4-3,TGCGCCAGCAGCCAAGTTGTGACCGGGGAGCTGTTTTTT,CASSQVVTGELFF
.,TRBJ2-1,.,TRBV5-1,TGCGCCAGCAGCTTGGGAGGAGCCAATGAGCAGTTCTTC,CASSLGGANEQFF
.,TRBJ2-7,TRBD1,TRBV2,TGTGCCAGCAGTGAAGGGTGGGACAGGTCCTACGAGCAGTACTTC,CASSEGWDRSYEQYF
.,TRBJ2-1,.,TRBV25-1,TGTGCCAGCAGTGACAGCAAGCAGTTCTTC,CASSDSKQFF
.,TRBJ2-3,.,TRBV27,TGTGCCAGCAGACAACTAGGGGCCATTGGAGATACGCAGTATTTT,CASRQLGAIGDTQYF
.,TRBJ2-7,.,TRBV27,TGTGCCAGCACCCAAACCGGTTTCGGGTTCTACGAGCAGTACTTC,CASTQTGFGFYEQYF
.,TRBJ2-7,.,TRBV2,TGTGCCGGGGAAGGGGCGGGAGAGCAGTACTTC,CAGEGAGEQYF
once,TRBJ1-5,.,TRBV25-1,TGTGCCAGCAGACCCAGGGCCCCTTTGAGCAATCAGCCCCAGCATTTT,CASRPRAPLSNQPQHF
.,TRBJ1-1,TRBD1,TRBV27,TGTGCCAGCAGTTTCGGACAGGGGGGCACTGAAGCTTTCTTT,CASSFGQGGTEAFF
.,TRBJ1-6,TRBD1,TRBV19,TGTGCCAGTAGTACCGCCGGGACAGGGAATTCACCCCTCCACTTT,CASSTAGTGNSPLHF